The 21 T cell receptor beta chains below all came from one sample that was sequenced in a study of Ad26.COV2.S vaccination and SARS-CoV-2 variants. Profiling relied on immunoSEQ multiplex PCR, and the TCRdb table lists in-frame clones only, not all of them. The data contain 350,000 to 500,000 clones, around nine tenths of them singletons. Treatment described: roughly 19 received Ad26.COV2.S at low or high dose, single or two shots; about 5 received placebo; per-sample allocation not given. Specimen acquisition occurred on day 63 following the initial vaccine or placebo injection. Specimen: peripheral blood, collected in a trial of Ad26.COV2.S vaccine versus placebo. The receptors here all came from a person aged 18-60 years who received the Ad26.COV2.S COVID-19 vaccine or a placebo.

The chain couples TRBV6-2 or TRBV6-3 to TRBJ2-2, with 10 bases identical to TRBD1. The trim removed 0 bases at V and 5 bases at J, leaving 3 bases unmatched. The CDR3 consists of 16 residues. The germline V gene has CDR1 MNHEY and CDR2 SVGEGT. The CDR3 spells CASSYSRTGGTGELFF. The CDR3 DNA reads TGTGCCAGCAGTTACTCCCGGACAGGGGGTACCGGGGAGCTGTTTTTT.

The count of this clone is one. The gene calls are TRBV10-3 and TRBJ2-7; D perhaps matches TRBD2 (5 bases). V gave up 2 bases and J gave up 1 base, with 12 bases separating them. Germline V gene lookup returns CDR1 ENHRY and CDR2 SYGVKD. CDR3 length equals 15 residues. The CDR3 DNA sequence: TGTGCCATCAGTGAGGGCACGGGAATTTCCTACGAGCAGTACTTC. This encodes CAISEGTGISYEQYF.

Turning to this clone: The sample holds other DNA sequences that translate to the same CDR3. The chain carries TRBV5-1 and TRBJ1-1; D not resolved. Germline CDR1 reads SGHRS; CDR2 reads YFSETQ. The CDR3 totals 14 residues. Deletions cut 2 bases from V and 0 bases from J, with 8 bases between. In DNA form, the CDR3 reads TGCGCCAGCAGCTTAGAAGGGATGAACACTGAAGCTTTCTTT. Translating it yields CASSLEGMNTEAFF.

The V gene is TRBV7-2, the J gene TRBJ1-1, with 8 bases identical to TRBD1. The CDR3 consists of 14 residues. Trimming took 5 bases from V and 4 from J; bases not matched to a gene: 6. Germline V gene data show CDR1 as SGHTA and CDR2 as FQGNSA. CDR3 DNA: TGTGCCAGCAGCCAGACAGGGGTTGGCACTGAAGCTTTCTTT. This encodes CASSQTGVGTEAFF.

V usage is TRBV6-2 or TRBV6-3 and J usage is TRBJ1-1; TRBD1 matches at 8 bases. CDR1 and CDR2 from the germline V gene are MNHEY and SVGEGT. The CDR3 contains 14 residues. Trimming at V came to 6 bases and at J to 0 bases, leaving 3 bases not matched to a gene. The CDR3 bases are TGTGCCAGCAGCCACAGGGGGATGAACACTGAAGCTTTCTTT. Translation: CASSHRGMNTEAFF.

As DNA, the CDR3 is TGTGCCATCAGTGATTTTAGCGGGAGGAATTCCTACGAGCAGTACTTC. It specifies CAISDFSGRNSYEQYF. The chain combines TRBV10-3 with TRBJ2-7; the match to TRBD2 covers 10 bases. The length of the CDR3 is 16 residues. V was clipped by 3 bases and J by 1 base; unmatched bases: 6. Germline lookup yields CDR1 ENHRY and CDR2 SYGVKD.

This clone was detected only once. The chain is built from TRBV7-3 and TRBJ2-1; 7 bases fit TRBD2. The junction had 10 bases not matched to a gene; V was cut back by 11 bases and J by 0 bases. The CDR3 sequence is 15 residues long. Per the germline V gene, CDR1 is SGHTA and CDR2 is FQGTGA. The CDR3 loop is CASSRGGSSYNEQFF. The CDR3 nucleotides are TGTGCCTCGAGCCGAGGCGGGAGCTCCTACAATGAGCAGTTCTTC.

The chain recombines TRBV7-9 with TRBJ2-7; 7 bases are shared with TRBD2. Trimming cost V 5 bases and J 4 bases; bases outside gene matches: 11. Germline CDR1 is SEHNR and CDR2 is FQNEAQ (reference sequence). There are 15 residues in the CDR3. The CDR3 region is CASSERGASGYEQYF. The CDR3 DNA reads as TGTGCCAGCAGCGAAAGGGGAGCTAGCGGATACGAGCAGTACTTC.

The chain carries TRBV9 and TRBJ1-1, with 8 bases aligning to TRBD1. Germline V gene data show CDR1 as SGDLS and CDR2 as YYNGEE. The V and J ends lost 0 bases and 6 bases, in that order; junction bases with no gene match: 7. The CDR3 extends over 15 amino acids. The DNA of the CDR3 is TGTGCCAGCAGCGTAGACCCCACGACAGGGGCTGAAGCTTTCTTT. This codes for CASSVDPTTGAEAFF.

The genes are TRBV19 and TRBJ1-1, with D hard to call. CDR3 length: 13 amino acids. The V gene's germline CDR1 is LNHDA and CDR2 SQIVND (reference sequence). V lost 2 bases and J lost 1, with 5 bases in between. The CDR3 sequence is CASSIHRNTEAFF. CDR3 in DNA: TGTGCCAGTAGTATACATAGGAACACTGAAGCTTTCTTT. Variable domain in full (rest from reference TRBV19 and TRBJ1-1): DGGITQSPKYLFRKEGQNVTLSCEQNLNHDAMYWYRQDPGQGLRLIYYSQIVNDFQKGDIAEGYSVSREKKESFPLTVTSAQKNPTAFYLCASSIHRNTEAFFGQGTRLTVV.

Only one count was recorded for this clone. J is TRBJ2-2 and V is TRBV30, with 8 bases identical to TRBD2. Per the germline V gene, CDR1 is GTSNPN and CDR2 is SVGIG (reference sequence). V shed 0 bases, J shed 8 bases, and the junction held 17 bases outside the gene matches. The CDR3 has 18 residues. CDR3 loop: CAWSVQVLTSGGIGELFF. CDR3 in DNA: TGTGCCTGGAGTGTACAGGTATTAACTAGCGGAGGTATAGGGGAGCTGTTTTTT. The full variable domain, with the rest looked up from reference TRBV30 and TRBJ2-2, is SQTIHQWPATLVQPVGSPLSLECTVEGTSNPNLYWYRQAAGRGLQLLFYSVGIGQISSEVPQNLSASRPQDRQFILSSKKLLLSDSGFYLCAWSVQVLTSGGIGELFFGEGSRLTVL.

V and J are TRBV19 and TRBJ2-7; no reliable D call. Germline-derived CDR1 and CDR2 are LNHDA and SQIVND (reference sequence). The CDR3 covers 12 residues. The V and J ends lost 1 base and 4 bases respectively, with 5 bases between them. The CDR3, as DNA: TGTGCCAGTAGTATAGGAGTTTACGAGCAGTACTTC. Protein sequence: CASSIGVYEQYF. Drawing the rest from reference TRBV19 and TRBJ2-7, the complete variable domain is DGGITQSPKYLFRKEGQNVTLSCEQNLNHDAMYWYRQDPGQGLRLIYYSQIVNDFQKGDIAEGYSVSREKKESFPLTVTSAQKNPTAFYLCASSIGVYEQYFGPGTRLTVT.

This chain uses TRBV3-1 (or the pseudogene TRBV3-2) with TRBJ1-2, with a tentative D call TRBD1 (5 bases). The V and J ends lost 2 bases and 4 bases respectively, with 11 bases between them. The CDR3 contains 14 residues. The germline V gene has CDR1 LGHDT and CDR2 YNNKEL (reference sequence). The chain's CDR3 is CASSQQGPGYGYTF. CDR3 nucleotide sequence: TGTGCCAGCAGCCAACAGGGTCCGGGCTATGGCTACACCTTC.

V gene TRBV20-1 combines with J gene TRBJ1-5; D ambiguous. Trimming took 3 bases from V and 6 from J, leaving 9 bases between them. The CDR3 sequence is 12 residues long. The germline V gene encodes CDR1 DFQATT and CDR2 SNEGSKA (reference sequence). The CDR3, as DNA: TGCAGTGCTAGTGTCTCTGGTCAGCCCCAGCATTTT. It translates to CSASVSGQPQHF.

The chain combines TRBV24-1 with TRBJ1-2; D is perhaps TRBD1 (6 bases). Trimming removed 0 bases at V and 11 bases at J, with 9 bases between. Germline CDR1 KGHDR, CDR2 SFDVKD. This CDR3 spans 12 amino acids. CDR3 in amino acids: CATSDLTGSYTF. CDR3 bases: TGTGCCACCAGTGATTTGACAGGGTCTTACACCTTC.

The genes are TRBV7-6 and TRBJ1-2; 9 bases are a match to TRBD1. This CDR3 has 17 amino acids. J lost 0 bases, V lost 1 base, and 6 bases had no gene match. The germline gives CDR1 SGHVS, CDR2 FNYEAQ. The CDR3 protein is CASSLEDRGASNYGYTF. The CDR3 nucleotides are TGTGCCAGCAGCTTAGAGGACAGGGGCGCCTCTAACTATGGCTACACCTTC.

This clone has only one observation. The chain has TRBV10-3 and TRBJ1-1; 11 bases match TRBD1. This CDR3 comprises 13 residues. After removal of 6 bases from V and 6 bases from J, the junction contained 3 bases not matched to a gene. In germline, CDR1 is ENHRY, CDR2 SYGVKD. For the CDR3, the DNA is TGTGCCATCAGGGACAGGGGGCTGGCTGAAGCTTTCTTT. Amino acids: CAIRDRGLAEAFF.

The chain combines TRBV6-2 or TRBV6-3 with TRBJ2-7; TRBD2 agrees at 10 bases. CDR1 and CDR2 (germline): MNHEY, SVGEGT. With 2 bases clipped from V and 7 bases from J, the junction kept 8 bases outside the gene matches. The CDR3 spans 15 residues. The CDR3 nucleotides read TGTGCCAGCAGTTACGGTTCTAGCGGGAGTATTGAGCAGTACTTC. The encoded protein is CASSYGSSGSIEQYF.

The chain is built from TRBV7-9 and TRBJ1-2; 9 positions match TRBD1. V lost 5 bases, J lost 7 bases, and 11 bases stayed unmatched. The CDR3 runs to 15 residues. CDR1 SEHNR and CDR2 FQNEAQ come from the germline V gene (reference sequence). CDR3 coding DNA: TGTGCCAGCAGCCCCCCGGGACAGGGATTCGGTGGCTACACCTTC. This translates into CASSPPGQGFGGYTF.

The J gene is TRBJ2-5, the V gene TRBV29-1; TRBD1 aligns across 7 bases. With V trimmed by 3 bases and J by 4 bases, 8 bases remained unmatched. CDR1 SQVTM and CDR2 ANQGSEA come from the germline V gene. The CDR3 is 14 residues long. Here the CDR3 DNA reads TGCAGCGTTGATGGTTCGACAGGGCCAGAGACCCAGTACTTC. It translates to CSVDGSTGPETQYF.

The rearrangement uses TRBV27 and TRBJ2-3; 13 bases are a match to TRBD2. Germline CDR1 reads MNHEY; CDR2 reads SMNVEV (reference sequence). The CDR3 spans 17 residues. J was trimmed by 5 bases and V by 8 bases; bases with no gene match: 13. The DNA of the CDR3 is TGTGCCAGCGGTCAAACACTAGCGGGAGGGACAGGAGATACGCAGTATTTT. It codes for CASGQTLAGGTGDTQYF.